The clone carrying this TCR beta chain was observed a single time. Residents of around 24 US areas, aged about 18 to 89 years, made up the participants. The sample belongs to a study of blood T cell repertoires in COVID-19. Overall study context: Some COVID-19 samples were acute and others convalescent; all came from the United States, Italy and Spain.

V was shortened by 5 bases and J by 4 bases, with 9 bases between the two germline ends. CDR3 size: 12 residues. The germline gives CDR1 SNHLY, CDR2 FYNNEI. Measured with immunoSEQ multiplex PCR; TCRdb has only the in-frame clones, and not every one. The top ten clones hold just over 0.85% of a sample with over 350,000 clones, roughly 92% of them seen once. Sequencing was done on a sample of PBMCs or T cells enriched from blood (not recorded which). This sequence was found in a woman aged 40 to 49 who had been exposed to COVID-19. The chain uses TRBV2 and TRBJ2-7; weak D call: TRBD1 (5 bases). This CDR3 reads CASSSREYEQYF. The CDR3 region has the DNA TGTGCCAGCAGTAGCAGGGAATACGAGCAGTACTTC.